These 14 T cell receptor beta chains share one sample of origin, sequenced in a study of T cell responses to AZD1222 COVID-19 vaccine. Sequencing was performed with immunoSEQ multiplex PCR; in TCRdb, only in-frame clones are kept and a portion is missing. The sample contains approximately 89,000 clones, 85% to 95% of which appear only once. The sample here was peripheral blood, taken 28 days after the second AZD1222 dose. These receptors were collected from an adult who received the AZD1222 COVID-19 vaccine.

V usage is TRBV5-1 and J usage is TRBJ2-1, with 9 bases fitting TRBD2. With V trimmed by 4 bases and J by 3 bases, 11 bases remained unmatched. The CDR3 length is 17 residues. CDR1 is SGHRS, CDR2 YFSETQ, per germline. The CDR3 loop reads CASSMDISGGHYNEQFF. The CDR3 region has the DNA TGCGCCAGCAGCATGGACATAAGCGGGGGGCACTACAATGAGCAGTTCTTC. The full variable domain, rest sourced from reference TRBV5-1 and TRBJ2-1, is KAGVTQTPRYLIKTRGQQVTLSCSPISGHRSVSWYQQTPGQGLQFLFEYFSETQRNKGNFPGRFSGRQFSNSRSEMNVSTLELGDSALYLCASSMDISGGHYNEQFFGPGTRLTVL.

This chain links TRBV27 with TRBJ2-3, with D possibly matching TRBD2 (5 bases). Germline assignment: CDR1 MNHEY and CDR2 SMNVEV (reference sequence). There are 14 residues in the CDR3. The germline V and J ends were trimmed by 7 bases and 5 bases, with 16 bases remaining between them. CDR3 sequence reads: CASTISGSLDTQYF. Here the CDR3 DNA reads TGTGCCAGCACCATAAGTGGGAGTTTAGATACGCAGTATTTT.

The chain recombines TRBV5-4 with TRBJ1-5; no definite D call. CDR1 and CDR2 (germline): SGHNT, YYREEE (reference sequence). V lost 2 bases, J lost 7 bases, and 7 bases lay in between. This CDR3 has 12 amino acids. In DNA form, the CDR3 reads TGTGCCAGCAGCTTCAGTGGACAGCCCCAGCATTTT. The encoded protein is CASSFSGQPQHF.

The chain uses TRBV6-6 and TRBJ1-1; 7 bases align to TRBD1. The germline V gene encodes CDR1 MNHNY and CDR2 SVGAGI (reference sequence). V dropped 5 bases and J dropped 7; count of bases not matched to a gene: 19. The CDR3 has 17 amino acids. The CDR3 is CASSPPGQGGRTGEAFF. The CDR3 DNA sequence: TGTGCCAGCAGTCCGCCGGGGCAGGGGGGGAGAACGGGTGAAGCTTTCTTT.

The genes are TRBV9 and TRBJ1-1; D is possibly TRBD1 (5 bases). Deletions cut 7 bases from V and 2 bases from J, with 18 bases between. The CDR3 is made up of 15 amino acids. Germline CDR1 and CDR2: SGDLS and YYNGEE. The CDR3 nucleotides read TGTGCCAGCGCTAGGGACCCTTCGGAAAACACTGAAGCTTTCTTT. This codes for CASARDPSENTEAFF.

In the case of this clone: One junction end does not reproduce the germline sequence, and a read error may be involved. V and J are TRBV18 and TRBJ1-1, with D perhaps TRBD1 (5 bases). Per germline, CDR1 KGHSH and CDR2 LQKENI. The CDR3 covers 16 residues. Here the CDR3 reads CASSPPGAGVNTEAFF. CDR3 coding DNA: TGTGCTAGCTCACCACCTGGGGCAGGAGTGAACACTGAAGCTTTCTTT.

The V gene is TRBV5-1, the J gene TRBJ1-1; D call uncertain. The V end was cut by 7 bases, the J end by 1 base, with 14 bases between. Germline V gene sequence: CDR1 SGHRS, CDR2 YFSETQ. CDR3 length: 14 residues. CDR3 DNA: TGCGCCAGCTCCCTCGGGCCGGCGAACACTGAAGCTTTCTTT. The encoded protein is CASSLGPANTEAFF.

The genes are TRBV27 and TRBJ2-2; D gene unclear. CDR3 length: 16 amino acids. V lost 2 bases and J lost 1, with 11 bases in between. Germline CDR1 and CDR2: MNHEY and SMNVEV (reference sequence). The CDR3 nucleotides are TGTGCCAGCAGTTTAAGAGACACCCGGAACACCGGGGAGCTGTTTTTT. Protein sequence: CASSLRDTRNTGELFF.

The rearrangement links TRBV19 to TRBJ1-1, with D possibly being TRBD1 (6 bases). Per the germline V gene, CDR1 is LNHDA and CDR2 is SQIVND (reference sequence). V lost 8 bases, J lost 2 bases, and 12 bases lay in between. CDR3 length: 13 residues. The CDR3: CASAWGRNTEAFF. The CDR3 coding sequence is TGTGCCAGTGCATGGGGGCGCAACACTGAAGCTTTCTTT.

CDR3 sequence reads: CASSVQGAPNTEAFF. CDR3 in DNA: TGTGCCAGCAGCGTACAGGGGGCCCCGAACACTGAAGCTTTCTTT. The genes are TRBV2 and TRBJ1-1; 9 nucleotides line up with TRBD1. After removal of 6 bases from V and 1 base from J, the junction contained 6 bases not matched to a gene. There are 15 residues in the CDR3. The germline V gene encodes CDR1 SNHLY and CDR2 FYNNEI. Using reference TRBV2 and TRBJ1-1 for the parts outside the CDR3, the full variable domain is EPEVTQTPSHQVTQMGQEVILRCVPISNHLYFYWYRQILGQKVEFLVSFYNNEISEKSEIFDDQFSVERPDGSNFTLKIRSTKLEDSAMYFCASSVQGAPNTEAFFGQGTRLTVV.

The rearrangement uses TRBV5-6 and TRBJ2-2; the D is unclear. Germline CDR1 and CDR2: SGHDT and YYEEEE. Trimming shortened V by 0 bases and J by 5 bases, and 8 bases separated the two germline ends. This CDR3 has 14 residues. The CDR3 coding sequence is TGTGCCAGCAGCTTGGGTAGAGCGACCGGGGAGCTGTTTTTT. This translates into CASSLGRATGELFF.

The V and J genes are TRBV4-1 and TRBJ2-6; D is possibly TRBD1 (6 bases). V lost 10 bases, J lost 0 bases, and 16 bases lay in between. Germline CDR1 is MGHRA and CDR2 is YSYEKL. The CDR3 is 16 residues long. The CDR3 sequence is CATSKTGNSGANVLTF. The CDR3 DNA follows: TGCGCCACAAGCAAGACAGGCAACTCTGGGGCCAACGTCCTGACTTTC.

The chain links TRBV19 to TRBJ1-5; 8 nucleotides align to TRBD1. The germline gives CDR1 LNHDA, CDR2 SQIVND (reference sequence). This CDR3 is built from 15 residues. V was clipped by 7 bases and J by 6 bases; unmatched bases: 11. CDR3 DNA: TGTGCCAGTACCCGAGACAGGGGTAGTACTCAGCCCCAGCATTTT. This encodes CASTRDRGSTQPQHF.

The gene calls are TRBV6-5 and TRBJ2-7, with TRBD1 matching over 10 bases. The length of the CDR3 is 15 residues. The V gene end was trimmed by 7 bases and the J gene end by 3 bases; junction bases not matched to a gene: 9. Germline assignment: CDR1 MNHEY and CDR2 SVGAGI. This CDR3 reads CASTPDRGLNYEQYF. As DNA, the CDR3 is TGTGCCAGCACCCCGGACAGGGGGTTAAACTACGAGCAGTACTTC.